This is a list of T cell receptor beta chains from one sample in a study of T cell responses to AZD1222 COVID-19 vaccine. Sequencing was performed with immunoSEQ multiplex PCR; in TCRdb, only in-frame clones are kept and a portion is missing. The repertoire holds about 130,000 clones, with 88% as singletons. The sample was peripheral blood, taken on day 0 of AZD1222 vaccination. The source of these receptors is an adult in good health. Both conserved end residues are trimmed from each CDR3.

V gene | CDR3 protein
TRBV2 | ASKRGSANEKLF
TRBV6-5 | ASLTGGVFTEAF
TRBV10-3 | AISGRGPAVDRTDTQY
TRBV18 | ASSPPQGSSDTQY
TRBV3-1/TRBV3-2 | ASSPGGNTGELF
TRBV6-1 | ASSDRLEVDTQY
TRBV7-7 | ASSKRDTYEQY
TRBV6-5 | ASRASGDRYGYT
TRBV19 | ASSPPPLGTIYNEQF
TRBV4-1 | ASSLPGGRRYGELF
TRBV4-2 | ASSQGTGNSGDGNEQF
TRBV10-3 | AISNREDYGYT
TRBV19 | ASSLGGGLNTGELF
TRBV6-5 | ASSYSAGRSETQY
TRBV21-1 | ATCQMGGYEQY
TRBV6-5 | ASTPQGGSPTEAF
TRBV5-6 | ASSLAQARGYT
TRBV5-1 | ASSFPSGWNTGELF
TRBV2 | ASSDKPTSYEQY
TRBV12-5 | ASGLGRNNQPQH
TRBV5-1 | ASSKGQGEHEQY
TRBV2 | ASTGTGETQY
TRBV30 | AWRVFGPSSYEQY
TRBV5-1 | ASSLETGKGNEQF
TRBV7-8 | ASSFAQGLNTEAF
TRBV28 | ASTRFDEQF
TRBV6-5 | ASRLGLKETQY
TRBV25-1 | ASLSNTGGYSGYT
TRBV4-2 | ASSQPPGDTEKLF
TRBV19 | ASSQASGTARRTDTQY
TRBV5-4 | ASSSDRGPSRAF
TRBV5-1 | ASSLEGTGGPFSNQPQH
TRBV28 | ASYTGTGGTEAF
TRBV9 | ASSLMGLAGWDEQF
TRBV16 | ASSQFEVLKQY
TRBV5-1 | ASRDAGAGTEAF
TRBV30 | ATRTSGGSSYEQY
TRBV9 | ASSAGQGATNEKLF
TRBV6-2/TRBV6-3 | ASSWTSSGGANEQF
TRBV28 | ASSSTKDRNSPLH
TRBV4-3 | ASSQDVLVGEQY
TRBV6-5 | ASSYGQGKGYT
TRBV28 | ASSLPGTGRDTQY
TRBV6-5 | ASSLEASYEQY
TRBV3-1/TRBV3-2 | ASSRPGTYYGYT
TRBV7-2 | ASRRSGETYNEQF
TRBV5-4 | ASSPTGRGNTEAF
TRBV7-6 | ASSLEQGVSYEQY
TRBV10-2 | ASSEWSGEVDEKLF
TRBV19 | ASPSWTQTSYEQY
TRBV5-1 | ASSSDRWTDTQY
TRBV27 | ASSTRGALPNYGYT
TRBV27 | ASSFRQTKPYEQY